This TCR beta chain was retrieved from a study of shared clonotypes between healthy human individuals. Whole-study results and caveats: Generation probability values for non-shared clonotypes were lower than those for clonotypes shared by all four donors.

Per the authors' pipeline: Owing to the provision of junction-only sequences devoid of quality scores by immunoSEQ, filtering differed. Libraries were prepared by immunoSEQ multiplex PCR; TCRdb keeps only in-frame clonotypes and omits some of them. V, J and clone size are those of that table, while D and trimming were read from the DNA. This sample has hundreds of thousands of clones, with about three quarters found just once. This clone showed up just once. The antigen remains unidentified. The CDR3 spans 15 residues. The germline gives CDR1 ENHRY, CDR2 SYGVKD. V was clipped by 3 bases and J by 8 bases, with 16 bases between them.

This TCR came from a woman aged 25 to 39 in good health. This chain connects TRBV10-3 to TRBJ1-4, with a tentative D call TRBD1 (6 bases). Sequencing was done on a sample of memory CD4+ T cells sorted from blood. Subset in this sample: CD45RA-negative fraction. CDR3 sequence reads: CAISEGGANGEKLFF. CDR3 DNA: TGTGCCATCAGTGAAGGGGGGGCAAATGGCGAAAAACTGTTTTTT.